This T cell receptor beta chain was sequenced during a study of graft-versus-host responses after intestinal transplantation. Study summary: Recipients across the board were started on anti-thymocyte globulin induction, then kept on tacrolimus and steroids for around three years. General study points: Investigators detected GvH clones in recipient marrow, with some emerging earlier in ileum or blood.

This clone was recorded once. Its antigen is not known. Sequencing used immunoSEQ multiplex PCR; TCRdb keeps in-frame clones, though not all of them. Found here are tens of thousands of clones, around 90% of them singletons; the top ten hold roughly 4%. Germline V gene sequence: CDR1 SGHNT, CDR2 YYREEE (reference sequence). The CDR3 is made up of 17 amino acids. The V end was cut by 1 base, the J end by 1 base, with 14 bases between. The sequenced sample was unstimulated CD8+ T cells sorted from spleen or lymph node cells, obtained before transplant. This TCR derives from a human donor who was the organ donor for an intestinal transplant. The rearrangement uses TRBV5-4 and TRBJ2-2; the D gene is possibly TRBD1 (6 bases). The CDR3 sequence: CASSLYGRGRNTGELFF. In DNA, the CDR3 is TGTGCCAGCAGCTTGTATGGCAGGGGACGGAACACCGGGGAGCTGTTTTTT.